The 3 T cell receptor beta chains listed next were all sequenced from one sample in a study of T cells in Graves' hyperthyroidism and ophthalmopathy. TCR beta CDR3 regions were amplified from RNA. Using the HTBI primer set, a first-round RT-PCR was run on the TCR CDR3. In TCRdb, the multiplex PCR reads were re-called with MiXCR into one record per CDR3 protein. The table records some 510,000 distinct CDR3 sequences, about 20% of them present only once. Sample: blood. The receptors stem from a man aged 18 to 30 with Graves' hyperthyroidism.

Ten or more counts support this clonotype. The genes are TRBV2 and TRBJ1-1; D might be TRBD1 (5 bases). The germline CDR1 and CDR2 sequences are SNHLY and FYNNEI. Trimming removed 9 bases at V and 1 base at J, with 9 bases between. The CDR3 extends over 12 amino acids. DNA of the CDR3: TGTGCCAGGGCAGGACAGAACACTGAAGCTTTCTTT. It yields the protein CARAGQNTEAFF.

This clonotype was recorded a few times. CDR3: CATSSPAVQETQYF. As DNA, the CDR3 is TGTGCCACCAGCAGCCCGGCGGTTCAAGAGACCCAGTACTTC. The rearrangement joins TRBV15 to TRBJ2-5; D gene ambiguous. V dropped 3 bases and J dropped 2 bases, with 10 bases sitting between them. The CDR3 spans 14 residues. Germline CDR1 is LNHNV and CDR2 is YYDKDF (reference sequence).

The table lists this clonotype with many counts. The chain carries TRBV28 and TRBJ1-2; D may be TRBD1 (5 bases). Looked up from germline, CDR1 is MDHEN and CDR2 is SYDVKM. V gave up 5 bases and J gave up 7 bases, with 8 bases separating them. The CDR3 length is 11 residues. The CDR3 DNA follows: TGTGCCAGCAGTAGGGGTTTTGGCTACACCTTC. Protein sequence: CASSRGFGYTF.